Following are 15 T cell receptor beta chains from one sample sequenced in a study of regulatory T cells in long-lasting Graves disease. The TCR beta library used iRepertoire HTBI primers with Arm-PCR amplification of CDR3. TCRdb re-called the multiplex PCR reads with MiXCR, one entry per CDR3 protein. The data contain about 460,000 distinct CDR3 sequences, roughly 22% of them seen just once; the ten biggest clones take up around 12%. Time point indicated: persistent/refractory GD, antithyroid drugs over 5 years with positive TRAb. Preparation of the TCR library used RNA extracted from PBMCs. Sample: peripheral blood mononuclear cells (PBMCs), taken when the disease was refractory, from a patient treated with antithyroid drugs. Receptors originate from a female donor with Graves disease.

This clonotype has at least ten counts. The chain joins TRBV6-5 to TRBJ1-1; no firm D call. The V end was cut by 1 base, the J end by 3 bases, with 9 bases between. This CDR3 region has 14 residues. CDR1 and CDR2 from the germline V gene are MNHEY and SVGAGI. The CDR3 reads CASSYWGGDTEAFF. The CDR3 DNA sequence: TGTGCCAGCAGTTACTGGGGTGGGGACACTGAAGCTTTCTTT.

The V call is TRBV7-9, the J call TRBJ2-5; no clear D. Germline V lookup: CDR1 SEHNR, CDR2 FQNEAQ (reference sequence). V was cut by 5 bases and J by 0 bases, with 16 bases left in between. The CDR3 has 16 amino acids. The CDR3: CASSPRNGPYQETQYF. The CDR3, as DNA: TGTGCCAGCAGCCCAAGAAACGGGCCGTACCAAGAGACCCAGTACTTC.

This clonotype was seen repeatedly, ten times or more. The V call is TRBV29-1, the J call TRBJ2-2, with D maybe TRBD1 (6 bases). Per the germline V gene, CDR1 is SQVTM and CDR2 is ANQGSEA. The CDR3 spans 14 residues. The V end was cut by 4 bases, the J end by 1 base, with 10 bases between. CDR3 coding DNA: TGCAGCGTTGCCAGGACAGAGAACACCGGGGAGCTGTTTTTT. Amino acid sequence: CSVARTENTGELFF.

The chain has TRBV18 and TRBJ1-2, with no clear D. Trimming took off 1 base at V and 6 bases at J, with 3 bases between the two ends. Germline V gene sequence: CDR1 KGHSH, CDR2 LQKENI. This CDR3 contains 11 residues. In DNA, the CDR3 is TGTGCCAGCTCACCACAGGATGGCTACACCTTC. Amino acids: CASSPQDGYTF.

The chain's CDR3 is CASSLGGLNNEQFF. In DNA form, the CDR3 reads TGTGCCAGCAGTTTAGGGGGCCTAAACAATGAGCAGTTCTTC. The gene calls are TRBV6-2 or TRBV6-3 and TRBJ2-1; 7 nucleotides line up with TRBD1. Germline trimming cut 4 bases from V and 5 bases from J; bases unmatched to any gene: 5. The CDR3 extends over 14 amino acids. The germline gives CDR1 MNHEY, CDR2 SVGEGT.

The V and J genes are TRBV6-2 or TRBV6-3 and TRBJ2-7, with TRBD1 matching 7 bases. V lost 2 bases, J lost 4 bases, and 5 bases stayed unmatched. This CDR3 is 14 amino acids long. Germline V gene lookup returns CDR1 MNHEY and CDR2 SVGEGT. In nucleotides, the CDR3 is TGTGCCAGCAGTTACCACACAGGGGAATACGAGCAGTACTTC. Amino acids: CASSYHTGEYEQYF.

The chain uses TRBV28 and TRBJ1-3; no firm D call. There are 14 residues in the CDR3. V was clipped by 3 bases and J by 0 bases, with 6 bases between them. The V gene's germline CDR1 is MDHEN and CDR2 SYDVKM. Here the CDR3 DNA reads TGTGCCAGCAGTTTCAGGTCCTCTGGAAACACCATATATTTT. It encodes CASSFRSSGNTIYF.

The sample holds many counts of this clonotype. Relative to the germline gene, one junction end is altered; a read error may explain this. The chain has TRBV4-1 and TRBJ1-5; D unclear. Germline loops: CDR1 MGHRA, CDR2 YSYEKL. This CDR3 region has 13 residues. Here the CDR3 reads CASSLTPFQPQHF. As DNA, the CDR3 is TGTGCCAGCAGCCTAACCCCGTTTCAGCCCCAGCATTTT.

This chain connects TRBV27 to TRBJ2-7; 7 nucleotides agree with TRBD2. There are 14 residues in the CDR3. The junction had 6 bases not matched to a gene; V was cut back by 5 bases and J by 2 bases. Germline CDR1 and CDR2: MNHEY and SMNVEV (reference sequence). CDR3 nucleotide sequence: TGTGCCAGCAGTCCGGGCGGGGGAACCTACGAGCAGTACTTC. This translates into CASSPGGGTYEQYF.

In its sample, this clonotype was seen a few times. The gene calls are TRBV5-1 and TRBJ2-5; 7 bases fit TRBD1. The V gene end was trimmed by 0 bases and the J gene end by 3 bases; junction bases not matched to a gene: 2. The CDR3 totals 14 residues. The V gene's germline CDR1 is SGHRS and CDR2 YFSETQ. The CDR3 nucleotides are TGCGCCAGCAGCTTGGCCGGGACAGAAGAGACCCAGTACTTC. Residues: CASSLAGTEETQYF.

This clonotype was seen only a few times. This chain joins TRBV20-1 and TRBJ1-4, with D tentatively TRBD1 (5 bases). Germline CDR1 reads DFQATT; CDR2 reads SNEGSKA (reference sequence). This CDR3 has 12 residues. The V gene lost 6 bases and the J gene lost 8 bases, with 13 bases spanning the gap. This chain's CDR3 is CSAEDRYEKLFF. The CDR3 nucleotides read TGCAGTGCGGAAGACAGATACGAAAAACTGTTTTTT.

This clonotype was counted many times. The chain joins TRBV6-1 to TRBJ2-5; D is ambiguous. CDR3 size: 14 residues. Germline lookup yields CDR1 MNHNS and CDR2 SASEGT. Trimming took 1 base from V and 4 from J, leaving 10 bases between them. The CDR3 region is CASSEVWVGETQYF. CDR3 in DNA: TGTGCCAGCAGTGAAGTGTGGGTGGGAGAGACCCAGTACTTC.

This clonotype has a count of ten or more. The chain combines TRBV6-5 with TRBJ2-7; D possibly matches TRBD1 or TRBD2 (5 bases each). The CDR3 contains 15 residues. CDR1 is MNHEY, CDR2 SVGAGI, per germline. V was shortened by 2 bases and J by 0 bases, with 11 bases between the two germline ends. CDR3 nucleotides: TGTGCCAGCAGTTACCGAGGGGCGAGCTCCTACGAGCAGTACTTC. Amino acids: CASSYRGASSYEQYF.

The chain carries TRBV5-1 and TRBJ2-2, with a possible D match to TRBD2 (5 bases). Germline lookup yields CDR1 SGHRS and CDR2 YFSETQ. This CDR3 spans 14 amino acids. V lost 4 bases and J 5 bases, leaving 12 bases between the germline ends. The CDR3 reads CASSEDLTTGELFF. DNA of the CDR3: TGCGCCAGCAGCGAGGACTTAACGACCGGGGAGCTGTTTTTT.

This rearrangement joins TRBV28 to TRBJ1-2; D gene ambiguous. Trimming stripped 5 bases from V and 5 bases from J, with 6 bases between. This CDR3 is 11 amino acids long. Germline V gene data show CDR1 as MDHEN and CDR2 as SYDVKM. The CDR3 is CASSRQYGYTF. The CDR3 region has the DNA TGTGCCAGCAGTAGGCAGTATGGCTACACCTTC.